This entry lists 32 T cell receptor beta chains sequenced from one sample in a study of blood T cell repertoires in COVID-19. Data came from immunoSEQ multiplex PCR; TCRdb stores just in-frame clones and leaves some out. The sample lists about 36,000 clones, around 90% occurring once. Sequencing was carried out using peripheral blood. The receptors were sampled from a man between 60 and 70 years old with active or convalescent COVID-19.

The chain employs TRBV7-9 and TRBJ2-5; maybe TRBD1 (6 bases). Looked up from germline, CDR1 is SEHNR and CDR2 is FQNEAQ (reference sequence). The CDR3 is made up of 13 amino acids. Trimming removed 7 bases at V and 1 base at J, with 10 bases between. CDR3 region: CASKRGSQETQYF. CDR3 in DNA: TGTGCCAGCAAAAGGGGGTCCCAAGAGACCCAGTACTTC.

The chain employs TRBV5-1 and TRBJ2-6; 7 bases align to TRBD1. V lost 3 bases and J lost 0; bases outside the gene matches: 0. This CDR3 comprises 15 residues. Germline values: CDR1 SGHRS, CDR2 YFSETQ. The CDR3 loop is CASSWTGSGANVLTF. CDR3 bases: TGCGCCAGCAGCTGGACAGGCTCTGGGGCCAACGTCCTGACTTTC.

V gene TRBV10-2 combines with J gene TRBJ2-7; tentative D call: TRBD2 (6 bases). CDR3 length: 14 amino acids. Germline CDR1 is WSHSY and CDR2 is SAAADI. Trimming stripped 5 bases from V and 4 bases from J, with 15 bases between. The CDR3 coding sequence is TGCGCCAGCAGTATTGCGGGTGCGGGATACGAGCAGTACTTC. Translating it yields CASSIAGAGYEQYF.

CDR3 in DNA: TGTGCCAGCAGCTTAGGGGGACAGACCTCGAACACTGAAGCTTTCTTT. As protein: CASSLGGQTSNTEAFF. The chain links TRBV7-8 to TRBJ1-1, with TRBD1 matching 7 bases. CDR1 and CDR2 from the germline V gene are SGHVS and FQNEAQ. This CDR3 is 16 amino acids long. Trimming cost V 1 base and J 1 base; bases outside gene matches: 6.

J is TRBJ2-1 and V is TRBV5-4; possible D gene TRBD2, 5 bases. Per germline, CDR1 SGHNT and CDR2 YYREEE (reference sequence). The CDR3 consists of 15 residues. Between the trimmed V and J ends, which lost 0 bases and 4 bases, there was a span of 11 bases. In DNA form, the CDR3 reads TGTGCCAGCAGCTTGGGGGAGTATCCGTACAATGAGCAGTTCTTC. It codes for CASSLGEYPYNEQFF.

The chain couples TRBV10-3 to TRBJ1-1; D is possibly TRBD1 (5 bases). CDR3 length equals 15 residues. V dropped 0 bases and J dropped 4 bases, with 12 bases sitting between them. Germline values: CDR1 ENHRY, CDR2 SYGVKD. The CDR3 loop reads CAISESRVGGTEAFF. Here the CDR3 DNA reads TGTGCCATCAGTGAGTCAAGGGTCGGGGGCACTGAAGCTTTCTTT.

Written as DNA, the CDR3 is TGTGCCAGCAGTTCAACTAGCGGGAGGGCAGATACGCAGTATTTT. Protein sequence: CASSSTSGRADTQYF. The genes are TRBV7-3 and TRBJ2-3, with 13 bases fitting TRBD2. The ends lost 6 bases at V and 4 bases at J; junction bases unmatched: 4. Germline V gene lookup returns CDR1 SGHTA and CDR2 FQGTGA. The CDR3 extends over 15 amino acids. The variable domain in full, completed from reference TRBV7-3 and TRBJ2-3, reads GAGVSQTPSNKVTEKGKYVELRCDPISGHTALYWYRQSLGQGPEFLIYFQGTGAADDSGLPNDRFFAVRPEGSVSTLKIQRTERGDSAVYLCASSSTSGRADTQYFGPGTRLTVL.

The V gene is TRBV5-8, the J gene TRBJ1-2, with D tentatively TRBD1 (5 bases). Germline assignment: CDR1 SGHTS and CDR2 YDEGEE. V lost 7 bases and J 4 bases, leaving 14 bases between the germline ends. The CDR3 runs to 13 residues. CDR3 amino acids: CASGITGGYGYTF. CDR3 coding DNA: TGTGCCAGCGGAATCACCGGGGGCTATGGCTACACCTTC.

This clone has a single count. The V gene is TRBV7-3, the J gene TRBJ2-3, with 10 nucleotides matching TRBD2. The CDR3 consists of 16 residues. After removal of 2 bases from V and 6 bases from J, the junction contained 8 bases not matched to a gene. The germline gives CDR1 SGHTA, CDR2 FQGTGA. The DNA of the CDR3 is TGTGCCAGCAGCTTAGGCTCTAGCGGGAGCGGGGATACGCAGTATTTT. It specifies CASSLGSSGSGDTQYF. The full variable domain, completed using reference TRBV7-3 and TRBJ2-3, is GAGVSQTPSNKVTEKGKYVELRCDPISGHTALYWYRQSLGQGPEFLIYFQGTGAADDSGLPNDRFFAVRPEGSVSTLKIQRTERGDSAVYLCASSLGSSGSGDTQYFGPGTRLTVL.

The rearrangement joins TRBV29-1 to TRBJ1-5; the D gene is possibly TRBD1 (6 bases). V was cut by 5 bases and J by 0 bases, with 11 bases left in between. Germline-derived CDR1 and CDR2 are SQVTM and ANQGSEA. The CDR3 spans 14 residues. CDR3 amino acids: CSVSDRNSNQPQHF. The CDR3 DNA reads as TGCAGCGTTTCGGACAGAAATAGCAATCAGCCCCAGCATTTT.

The chain employs TRBV5-1 and TRBJ2-7; 7 bases are shared with TRBD2. The CDR3 has 15 residues. Germline lookup yields CDR1 SGHRS and CDR2 YFSETQ. The V gene end was trimmed by 4 bases and the J gene end by 2 bases; junction bases not matched to a gene: 9. For the CDR3, the DNA is TGCGCCAGCAGCCTTGAGCCTAGCGGTACCTACGAGCAGTACTTC. Amino acid sequence: CASSLEPSGTYEQYF.

This clone was detected once. The rearrangement links TRBV7-9 to TRBJ1-2; no definite D call. The CDR3 spans 11 residues. CDR1 is SEHNR, CDR2 FQNEAQ, per germline (reference sequence). With 5 bases removed from V and 4 bases from J, the gap between germline ends came to 5 bases. The CDR3 region has the DNA TGTGCCAGCAGCCGCGCCTATGGCTACACCTTC. Amino acids: CASSRAYGYTF.

The chain links TRBV29-1 to TRBJ1-1; the D gene is possibly TRBD1 (5 bases). The CDR3 runs 13 residues. V gave up 3 bases and J gave up 2 bases, with 10 bases separating them. Germline V lookup: CDR1 SQVTM, CDR2 ANQGSEA. As DNA, the CDR3 is TGCAGCGTTGAGAAGACAGCCAACACTGAAGCTTTCTTT. It translates to CSVEKTANTEAFF.

The V call is TRBV24-1, the J call TRBJ2-6, with 9 bases matching TRBD1. The germline CDR1 and CDR2 sequences are KGHDR and SFDVKD. Unmatched junction bases numbered 10, after V lost 4 bases and J lost 1 base. The CDR3 is 19 amino acids. The CDR3 is CATSDPRDRALSGANVLTF. Written as DNA, the CDR3 is TGTGCCACCAGTGACCCCCGGGACAGGGCACTGTCTGGGGCCAACGTCCTGACTTTC.

V and J are TRBV2 and TRBJ1-5, with 7 bases aligning to TRBD1. The germline V gene encodes CDR1 SNHLY and CDR2 FYNNEI. The CDR3 has 17 residues. V lost 7 bases, J lost 1 base, and 13 bases stayed unmatched. The CDR3 protein is CASMRDSRPGSNQPQHF. CDR3 bases: TGTGCCAGCATGAGGGACAGTCGCCCGGGGAGCAATCAGCCCCAGCATTTT.

J is TRBJ1-4 and V is TRBV11-2, with 7 bases aligning to TRBD1. Germline CDR1 reads SGHAT; CDR2 reads FQNNGV. V gave up 5 bases and J gave up 5 bases; unmatched junction bases: 8. The CDR3 sequence is 15 residues long. CDR3 region: CASSTYRGRNEKLFF. DNA for the CDR3: TGTGCCAGCAGCACCTACAGGGGAAGAAATGAAAAACTGTTTTTT.

The chain uses TRBV3-1 (or the pseudogene TRBV3-2) and TRBJ1-2, with D tentatively TRBD1 (5 bases). V was clipped by 4 bases and J by 3 bases, with 15 bases between them. The germline V gene has CDR1 LGHDT and CDR2 YNNKEL (reference sequence). The CDR3 length is 15 residues. The CDR3 DNA reads as TGTGCCAGCAGCCGGGAAACAGGTTCCCACTATGGCTACACCTTC. This encodes CASSRETGSHYGYTF.

This clone was seen once. The chain uses TRBV6-5 and TRBJ2-1, with a tentative D call TRBD1 (6 bases). V was cut by 5 bases and J by 5 bases, with 10 bases left in between. This CDR3 contains 13 residues. CDR1 is MNHEY, CDR2 SVGAGI, per germline. As DNA, the CDR3 is TGTGCCAGCAGTATACAGGGTAACAATGAGCAGTTCTTC. Amino acids: CASSIQGNNEQFF.

The chain couples TRBV28 to TRBJ2-1; TRBD2 matches at 8 bases. Germline V CDR1 and CDR2: MDHEN, SYDVKM. The CDR3 is 17 amino acids. With V trimmed by 7 bases and J by 0 bases, 11 bases remained unmatched. For the CDR3, the DNA is TGTGCCAGCAATCGTTTCGGGAGGGGAAGCTCCTACAATGAGCAGTTCTTC. Protein sequence: CASNRFGRGSSYNEQFF.

The V and J genes are TRBV18 and TRBJ2-1; TRBD2 matches 9 bases. The V gene end was trimmed by 4 bases and the J gene end by 0 bases; junction bases not matched to a gene: 7. The CDR3 totals 17 residues. Germline assignment: CDR1 KGHSH and CDR2 LQKENI. The CDR3 region is CASSQTREGRSYNEQFF. The CDR3 DNA reads as TGTGCCAGCTCACAAACGCGGGAGGGCCGCTCCTACAATGAGCAGTTCTTC.

The chain recombines TRBV2 with TRBJ2-5; 8 bases agree with TRBD1. Germline V gene lookup returns CDR1 SNHLY and CDR2 FYNNEI. The ends lost 9 bases at V and 4 bases at J; junction bases unmatched: 4. This CDR3 region has 12 residues. CDR3 sequence (DNA): TGTGCCAGTTCCAGGGGGCGAGAGACCCAGTACTTC. Encoded protein: CASSRGRETQYF.

The gene calls are TRBV28 and TRBJ2-1; 10 bases are shared with TRBD2. J was trimmed by 4 bases and V by 3 bases; bases with no gene match: 6. Looked up from germline, CDR1 is MDHEN and CDR2 is SYDVKM. The CDR3 consists of 16 residues. CDR3 DNA sequence: TGTGCCAGCAGTTTCGGGCGACTAGCGGGTTACAATGAGCAGTTCTTC. It encodes CASSFGRLAGYNEQFF.

The rearrangement joins TRBV24-1 to TRBJ1-4; tentative D call: TRBD1 (6 bases). This CDR3 is 15 amino acids long. Germline V lookup: CDR1 KGHDR, CDR2 SFDVKD. V lost 3 bases to trimming and J lost 4 bases, with 11 bases between them. Here the CDR3 DNA reads TGTGCCACCAGTGATAACAGGGCGGGTAATGAAAAACTGTTTTTT. The encoded protein is CATSDNRAGNEKLFF.

The V call is TRBV7-3, the J call TRBJ1-6; 8 nucleotides agree with TRBD1. Losses at the gene ends were 5 bases for V and 10 bases for J; bases not matched to a gene: 10. This CDR3 contains 15 residues. CDR1 SGHTA and CDR2 FQGTGA come from the germline V gene. In DNA form, the CDR3 reads TGTGCCAGCAGCACCCTCGACAGGGGTAAATCACCCCTCCACTTT. Translating it yields CASSTLDRGKSPLHF.

The chain couples TRBV5-1 to TRBJ2-3; 9 bases line up with TRBD2. The CDR3 extends over 14 amino acids. Germline V CDR1 and CDR2: SGHRS, YFSETQ. After removal of 5 bases from V and 4 bases from J, the junction contained 5 bases not matched to a gene. This CDR3 reads CASREAGGADTQYF. CDR3 nucleotide sequence: TGCGCCAGCAGGGAAGCGGGAGGTGCAGATACGCAGTATTTT.

The V gene is TRBV20-1, the J gene TRBJ1-2; D not certain. Trimming removed 3 bases from V and 0 bases from J, with 11 bases in between. The CDR3 covers 14 residues. Germline V gives CDR1 DFQATT, CDR2 SNEGSKA (reference sequence). The DNA for the CDR3 is TGCAGTGCTAGTGTTTCCACAGCTAACTATGGCTACACCTTC. Residues: CSASVSTANYGYTF.

This chain connects TRBV27 to TRBJ1-4; unclear D gene. Per the germline V gene, CDR1 is MNHEY and CDR2 is SMNVEV (reference sequence). Trimming removed 5 bases at V and 5 bases at J, with 12 bases between. The CDR3 is 14 amino acids. Here the CDR3 reads CASSPRWSNEKLFF. The CDR3 DNA reads TGTGCCAGCAGTCCCCGGTGGTCCAATGAAAAACTGTTTTTT.

The chain joins TRBV30 to TRBJ2-7; D is unclear. V lost 5 bases and J lost 2, with 10 bases in between. CDR1 and CDR2 from the germline V gene are GTSNPN and SVGIG (reference sequence). The CDR3 extends over 12 amino acids. The CDR3 bases are TGTGCCTGGGCTCGACACCCCTACGAGCAGTACTTC. Residues: CAWARHPYEQYF.

This clone appeared once. The J gene is TRBJ2-3, the V gene TRBV11-2; 7 bases map to TRBD2. This CDR3 has 15 residues. V lost 3 bases to trimming and J lost 4 bases; unmatched junction nucleotides: 7. The V gene's germline CDR1 is SGHAT and CDR2 FQNNGV. The DNA for the CDR3 is TGTGCCAGCAGCTTTGCTAGCGGAGTCGCAGATACGCAGTATTTT. Its protein is CASSFASGVADTQYF.

The table lists this clone with a few counts. The gene calls are TRBV7-9 and TRBJ1-6, with D tentatively TRBD1 (6 bases). V was shortened by 3 bases and J by 9 bases, with 15 bases between the two germline ends. From germline, CDR1 is SEHNR and CDR2 FQNEAQ (reference sequence). The CDR3 is 15 residues long. CDR3 nucleotide sequence: TGTGCCAGCAGCTTCCGGGGGGCGCAAGGTTCACCCCTCCACTTT. It is translated as CASSFRGAQGSPLHF. Drawing the rest from reference TRBV7-9 and TRBJ1-6, the complete variable domain is DTGVSQNPRHKITKRGQNVTFRCDPISEHNRLYWYRQTLGQGPEFLTYFQNEAQLEKSRLLSDRFSAERPKGSFSTLEIQRTEQGDSAMYLCASSFRGAQGSPLHFGNGTRLTVT.

This clone is a singleton in its sample. CDR3 coding DNA: TGTGCCAGCAGCCCGGGGGTCCCCGGGGAGCTGTTTTTT. It codes for CASSPGVPGELFF. The chain combines TRBV7-3 with TRBJ2-2; D is perhaps TRBD2 (6 bases). CDR1 is SGHTA and CDR2 is FQGTGA in the germline V gene. CDR3 length: 13 amino acids. Trimming stripped 5 bases from V and 6 bases from J, with 10 bases between.

This sequence joins TRBV2 and TRBJ1-5, with D maybe TRBD1 (5 bases). The germline CDR1 and CDR2 sequences are SNHLY and FYNNEI. CDR3 size: 13 residues. Written as DNA, the CDR3 is TGTGCAGCGGGGGGGGGTTTAGGTCAGCCCCAGCATTTT. It specifies CAAGGGLGQPQHF. The complete variable domain, with remaining parts taken from reference TRBV2 and TRBJ1-5, reads EPEVTQTPSHQVTQMGQEVILRCVPISNHLYFYWYRQILGQKVEFLVSFYNNEISEKSEIFDDQFSVERPDGSNFTLKIRSTKLEDSAMYFCAAGGGLGQPQHFGDGTRLSIL.